Described below is a single T cell receptor (beta chain) sequence and its context. These data are taken from a study of CD8+ T cells in alopecia areata. Study as a whole: Treatment comprised oral tofacitinib, 5 to 10 mg twice daily, in treated patients.

The V gene lost 4 bases and the J gene lost 4 bases, with 7 bases spanning the gap. This CDR3 is built from 12 residues. CDR1 SNHLY and CDR2 FYNNEI come from the germline V gene. Extracted from the samples, RNA was reverse transcribed into cDNA to serve as the sequencing template. Profiled with immunoSEQ multiplex PCR; TCRdb holds only in-frame clones, not every one. The table includes over 110,000 clones, approximately 50% detected once. The TCR comes from a human donor with alopecia areata. The input for sequencing was CD4+ T cells sorted from blood, taken at week 0. This sequence joins TRBV2 and TRBJ1-2; perhaps TRBD1 as D (6 bases). CDR3 nucleotides: TGTGCCAGCAGTGCCAGGGGCTATGGCTACACCTTC. It translates to CASSARGYGYTF.